The 14 T cell receptor beta chains below all came from one sample that was sequenced in a study of OX40 agonist ivuxolimab in advanced cancers. Libraries were prepared by immunoSEQ multiplex PCR; TCRdb keeps only in-frame clonotypes and omits some of them. The sample has 45,000 to 55,000 clones, approximately 86% seen once. The sequencing used CD4+ or CD8+ T cells sorted from blood, collected in a trial of the OX40 agonist ivuxolimab. Every receptor here comes from an adult with an advanced solid tumor such as melanoma, head and neck, liver or kidney cancer.

The chain combines TRBV21-1 with TRBJ2-7; TRBD1, the D gene given by the table, was not confirmed from the DNA. TRBV21-1 is flagged as a pseudogene. The CDR3 sequence is 18 residues long. The DNA of the CDR3 is TGTGCCAGCAGCAAACAAATGCGGGACAGGGGTGCATCCTACGAGCAGTACTTC. Translation: CASSKQMRDRGASYEQYF.

The rearrangement joins TRBV5-1 to TRBJ2-2; 11 bases match TRBD1. This CDR3 contains 15 residues. Germline assignment: CDR1 SGHRS and CDR2 YFSETQ. With V trimmed by 4 bases and J by 2 bases, 1 base remained unmatched. In nucleotides, the CDR3 is TGCGCCAGCAGCGGGACAGGGGGAAACACCGGGGAGCTGTTTTTT. Residues: CASSGTGGNTGELFF. Supplemented by reference TRBV5-1 and TRBJ2-2, the full variable domain reads KAGVTQTPRYLIKTRGQQVTLSCSPISGHRSVSWYQQTPGQGLQFLFEYFSETQRNKGNFPGRFSGRQFSNSRSEMNVSTLELGDSALYLCASSGTGGNTGELFFGEGSRLTVL.

This chain uses TRBV18 with TRBJ1-6, with unresolved D. The CDR3 has 12 residues. The V end lost 3 bases, the J end lost 13 bases, and 10 bases lay between the germline ends. From germline, CDR1 is KGHSH and CDR2 LQKENI. The CDR3 DNA reads TGTGCCAGCTCACCTGACGCGGAGCCCCTCCACTTT. Translating gives CASSPDAEPLHF.

The V and J genes are TRBV19 and TRBJ1-4; 7 positions match TRBD1. The CDR3 runs to 13 residues. Trimming removed 9 bases from V and 8 bases from J; junction bases left unmatched: 9. Germline V CDR1 and CDR2: LNHDA, SQIVND (reference sequence). The CDR3 nucleotides read TGTGCCAGAGACAGGGCTGGAGGGGAAAAACTGTTTTTT. Translating it yields CARDRAGGEKLFF.

The chain uses TRBV29-1 and TRBJ2-1, with 7 bases matching TRBD1. CDR1 and CDR2 from the germline V gene are SQVTM and ANQGSEA. Unmatched junction bases numbered 13, after V lost 3 bases and J lost 8 bases. CDR3 length: 15 amino acids. CDR3 nucleotide sequence: TGCAGCGTTGAGAGCCCCGGGGACAGCCCCTATGAGCAGTTCTTC. Amino acid sequence: CSVESPGDSPYEQFF.

By frequency in the sample, this clone is medium-sized. V usage is TRBV6-5 and J usage is TRBJ1-2; no firm D call. This CDR3 region has 15 residues. V dropped 0 bases and J dropped 0 bases, with 8 bases sitting between them. The germline V gene has CDR1 MNHEY and CDR2 SVGAGI. CDR3 in amino acids: CASSYSGVSNYGYTF. The CDR3 DNA reads TGTGCCAGCAGTTACTCCGGGGTTTCTAACTATGGCTACACCTTC.

The chain is built from TRBV29-1 and TRBJ1-3; D is undetermined. Trimming shortened V by 3 bases and J by 4 bases, and 10 bases separated the two germline ends. The V gene's germline CDR1 is SQVTM and CDR2 ANQGSEA. The CDR3 spans 13 residues. CDR3 DNA sequence: TGCAGCGTTGACTCCGGGTCCGGAAACACCATATATTTT. Protein product: CSVDSGSGNTIYF. The full variable domain, in which reference TRBV29-1 and TRBJ1-3 provide the parts outside the CDR3, is SAVISQKPSRDICQRGTSLTIQCQVDSQVTMMFWYRQQPGQSLTLIATANQGSEATYESGFVIDKFPISRPNLTFSTLTVSNMSPEDSSIYLCSVDSGSGNTIYFGEGSWLTVV.

This clone has only one observation. The chain couples TRBV19 to TRBJ1-3; 7 bases align to TRBD1. After removal of 5 bases from V and 0 bases from J, the junction contained 7 bases not matched to a gene. This CDR3 spans 16 amino acids. Germline V gene lookup returns CDR1 LNHDA and CDR2 SQIVND (reference sequence). DNA for the CDR3: TGTGCCAGTAGTTTGCAACAGGGGATCTCTGGAAACACCATATATTTT. Translated, it gives CASSLQQGISGNTIYF.

This rearrangement joins TRBV20-1 to TRBJ2-7, with D hard to call. The CDR3 loop spans 11 amino acids. The V gene's germline CDR1 is DFQATT and CDR2 SNEGSKA (reference sequence). V lost 2 bases to trimming and J lost 7 bases, with 9 bases between them. The CDR3 region is CSARQDREQYF. The CDR3 DNA follows: TGCAGTGCTAGACAGGACCGAGAGCAGTACTTC.

V gene TRBV7-9 combines with J gene TRBJ1-4; D is perhaps TRBD1 (5 bases). The CDR3 length is 14 residues. CDR1 SEHNR and CDR2 FQNEAQ come from the germline V gene (reference sequence). Trimming took off 2 bases at V and 8 bases at J, with 12 bases between the two ends. The CDR3 loop reads CASSLRGAGEKLFF. In DNA form, the CDR3 reads TGTGCCAGCAGCTTAAGAGGGGCGGGGGAAAAACTGTTTTTT.

This sequence joins TRBV6-1 and TRBJ1-4; no firm D call. The V end was cut by 2 bases, the J end by 7 bases, with 8 bases between. The germline CDR1 and CDR2 sequences are MNHNS and SASEGT. The CDR3 sequence is 13 residues long. This chain's CDR3 is CASSESYREKLFF. Here the CDR3 DNA reads TGTGCCAGCAGTGAAAGTTACCGTGAAAAACTGTTTTTT.

The rearrangement links TRBV18 to TRBJ1-5, with D possibly matching TRBD1 (6 bases). CDR1 is KGHSH, CDR2 LQKENI, per germline. V was clipped by 2 bases and J by 7 bases, with 12 bases between them. The CDR3 has 14 amino acids. The CDR3 reads CASSPGHREQPQHF. In nucleotides, the CDR3 is TGTGCCAGCTCACCAGGACACAGGGAACAGCCCCAGCATTTT.

This rearrangement joins TRBV19 to TRBJ2-1; D gene ambiguous. Trimming removed 4 bases from V and 0 bases from J, with 10 bases in between. Germline V gives CDR1 LNHDA, CDR2 SQIVND (reference sequence). This CDR3 spans 15 amino acids. The CDR3 DNA follows: TGTGCCAGTAGTAGAGTAAGGACCTCCTACAATGAGCAGTTCTTC. Its translation: CASSRVRTSYNEQFF.

V usage is TRBV6-6 and J usage is TRBJ2-7; the match to TRBD1 covers 9 bases. The V gene's germline CDR1 is MNHNY and CDR2 SVGAGI (reference sequence). Unmatched junction bases numbered 5, after V lost 2 bases and J lost 3 bases. CDR3 length: 15 amino acids. As DNA, the CDR3 is TGTGCCAGCAGTTACCCCGGACAGGGGTTCTACGAGCAGTACTTC. Protein product: CASSYPGQGFYEQYF.